This T cell receptor beta chain was identified during a study of blood T cell repertoires in COVID-19. Study overall: The United States, Italy and Spain provided the acute and convalescent COVID-19 samples.

V gave up 6 bases and J gave up 1 base; unmatched junction bases: 4. This CDR3 contains 14 residues. Germline V gives CDR1 MNHEY, CDR2 SVGAGI. Original analysis: Using reference gene primer amplification, nucleated cell counts were estimated. Some clones are missing from TCRdb's copy, which holds only in-frame ones; the method was immunoSEQ multiplex PCR. V, J and clone size are those of that table, while D and trimming were read from the DNA. The data show around 210,000 clones, 84% seen once. The chain combines TRBV6-5 with TRBJ2-3, with 7 bases aligning to TRBD1. The receptor's source is a woman older than 75 with COVID-19, enrolled during active disease. The sample taken for sequencing was peripheral blood. This CDR3 reads CASSGQAGTDTQYF. The CDR3 bases are TGTGCCAGCAGCGGACAGGCAGGCACAGATACGCAGTATTTT.